This TCR beta chain was retrieved from a study of response to subunit inactivated influenza vaccine. The CDR3 is 14 residues long. V lost 3 bases to trimming and J lost 5 bases, with 10 bases between them. One entry per CDR3 protein, called by TCRdb with MiXCR from the RT-PCR reads. The sample records hundreds of thousands of distinct CDR3 sequences, about a sixth being singletons. The chain is built from TRBV12-3 or TRBV12-4 and TRBJ1-4; no clear D. The material sequenced was PBMCs from blood, taken about 13 days after vaccination. The source of this sequence is a man in his forties or fifties who received an inactivated influenza vaccine. The CDR3: CASSLGSLNEKLFF. The CDR3 DNA sequence: TGTGCCAGCAGTTTGGGGTCATTAAATGAAAAACTGTTTTTT.